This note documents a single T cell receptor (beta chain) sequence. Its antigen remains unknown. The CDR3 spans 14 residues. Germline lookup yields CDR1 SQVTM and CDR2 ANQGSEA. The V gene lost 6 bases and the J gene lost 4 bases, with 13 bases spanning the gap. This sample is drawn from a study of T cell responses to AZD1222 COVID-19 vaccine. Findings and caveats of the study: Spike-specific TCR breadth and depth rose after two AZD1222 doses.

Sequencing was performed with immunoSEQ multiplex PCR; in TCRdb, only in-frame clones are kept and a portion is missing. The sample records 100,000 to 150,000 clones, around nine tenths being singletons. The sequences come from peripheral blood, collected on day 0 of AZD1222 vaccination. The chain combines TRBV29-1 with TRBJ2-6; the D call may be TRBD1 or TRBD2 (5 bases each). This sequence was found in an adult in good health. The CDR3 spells CSVRGASGANVLTF. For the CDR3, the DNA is TGCAGCGTCCGAGGGGCATCCGGGGCCAACGTCCTGACTTTC.